This T cell receptor (beta chain) was captured in a study of a mutant IDH1 vaccine in newly diagnosed glioma (dated by TCRdb to the early 2020s). Context from the whole study: Vaccination was initiated 4-6 weeks after radiotherapy alone, or concurrently with temozolomide cycles in the chemotherapy-containing groups. Before enrollment, patients had received standard therapy of radiotherapy alone, temozolomide alone, or radiochemotherapy with temozolomide; most received the combination. Peripheral blood samples were drawn at six visits, namely V03 (baseline), V05, V07, V10, V12 and V13. The week-35 safety follow-up was designated visit V12, and the week-47 end of study was designated visit V13. Longitudinal TCRB deep sequencing was done for some 26 treated patients, wherever samples were available for exploratory analyses. The roughly 33 treated patients were about 60% male and around 38% female, with a mean age of approximately 40 years.

Including the terminal cysteine and phenylalanine, the CDR3 comprises 15 residues. Only CDR3 DNA is held: 45 bases, read in frame from base 1. CDR1 is given as SGHNT and CDR2 as YENEEA, both from the germline V gene. Germline trimming amounts to 5 bases on V and 5 bases on J, with 8 as the count of junction bases outside the gene matches. This specimen's time point label, per the study, means: week 35, safety follow-up. Each vaccine dose was 300 ug of a 20-mer mutant IDH1 peptide in Montanide, given subcutaneously with topical imiquimod. Across visits V03 through V10, patients got a total of eight vaccinations, given in weeks 1, 3, 5, 7, 11, 15, 19 and 23. Donors had newly diagnosed WHO grade 3 or 4 IDH1-mutant astrocytomas with loss of nuclear ATRX. The samples were drawn from NOA16, a multicentre, single-arm, open-label phase I trial in Germany that tested a mutant IDH1 peptide vaccine in humans for the first time. Genomic DNA for TCRB sequencing was isolated from EDTA blood with the DNeasy Blood and Tissue Kit.

Results the study describes overall, beyond this receptor: Immune responses induced by the vaccine were seen in 93.3% of patients across multiple MHC alleles. Changes in the top peripheral T cell clonotypes picked up by TCRB sequencing did not appear to be linked to pseudoprogression. It was noted by the authors that analyses of patient blood samples could not be reproduced owing to sample limitations. PBMC samples for TCRB deep sequencing were selected based on availability.

A note on this clone: No antigen is known for it. Per-base quality was not reported, and no clone a single base away is much larger than it.

Library creation used the immunoSEQ multiplex PCR assay. The hsTCRB Kit was used according to the manufacturer's protocol to amplify rearranged TCR beta chain sequences. TCRB libraries were sequenced on an Illumina MiSeq. Per the source publication's procedure: The proprietary platform of the kit vendor was used for demultiplexing, trimming and gene mapping. TCRdb holds this immuneACCESS table with in-frame rearrangements only. Some clones are missing; in checked studies, unresolved V genes explain under half, and the rest has no known cause. V and J calls and clone size follow that table, whereas D and trimming were derived from the DNA. This sample comprises 26,000 or so clones, approximately 87% of them detected only once. The ten largest clones represent about a third of the sample.

The source material was PBMCs, sampled from a glioma patient whose treatment included an IDH1 peptide vaccine. The chain is assembled from TRBV11-3 and TRBJ2-5; TRBD1 matches 10 bases in the middle. The TCR sequence derives from a man in his thirties or forties with glioma. The DNA sequence is as follows: TGTGCCAGCAGCCCGGACAGGGGGTTTGCCGAGACCCAGTACTTC. Its amino acids are CASSPDRGFAETQYF.